This TCR beta chain was captured by sequencing in a study of blood T cells in healthy people across ages. Study in general: For every two T cells, template switching captured about one barcoded beta molecule.

Germline-derived CDR1 and CDR2 are GTSNPN and SVGIG (reference sequence). Trimming took off 1 base at V and 8 bases at J, with 12 bases between the two ends. The CDR3 extends over 13 amino acids. Primed by a sample-barcoded 5' primer and a J-beta primer mix, a second PCR proceeded for roughly 7 to 11 cycles. Every cDNA molecule bore a tag from a template-switch adaptor containing 12 random nucleotides. TCRdb itself ran the 5' RACE reads through MiXCR, one entry per CDR3 protein. The sample has about 590,000 distinct CDR3 sequences, around 31% seen once; the top ten hold around a sixth. This clonotype showed up just once. This likely comes from a read error, as the CDR3 has no conserved phenylalanine or tryptophan at its end.

The TCR was taken from a woman of 80 years or more in good health. This chain uses TRBV30 with TRBJ2-4; D is perhaps TRBD1 (5 bases). The sequenced sample consisted of blood. This CDR3 reads CAWSGGRVDIQYL. The CDR3 DNA sequence: TGTGCCTGGAGTGGGGGCCGGGTGGACATTCAGTACTTA.